This T cell receptor beta chain was captured in a study of cytomegalovirus exposure and HLA in healthy donors. Researchers ran the PCR with 60 Vbeta and 13 Jbeta primers. TCRdb keeps only in-frame clones here, not all; method: immunoSEQ multiplex PCR. The sample lists nearly 110,000 clones, 75% to 85% occurring once. In regard to this clone: Its antigen is unknown.

V lost 4 bases, J lost 5 bases, and 13 bases stayed unmatched. Germline CDR1 is SGDLS and CDR2 is YYNGEE. The CDR3 length is 17 residues. Notes on the study in general: A missense DCLRE1C variant was associated with V- and J-gene trimming of TCR beta chains in a later analysis, and an independent cohort replicated the association. Reportedly, HLA-A and HLA-B alleles of most subjects were accurately predicted from TCR beta.

The sequenced material came from PBMCs. The clonotype was recovered from a man aged 50-59 years in good health and CMV-seronegative. The chain combines TRBV9 with TRBJ2-2, with 8 bases matching TRBD2. CDR3 region: CASSTSTGGPQTGELFF. Written as DNA, the CDR3 is TGTGCCAGCAGCACTAGTACGGGGGGGCCGCAAACCGGGGAGCTGTTTTTT. The whole variable domain, remainder taken from reference TRBV9 and TRBJ2-2, is DSGVTQTPKHLITATGQRVTLRCSPRSGDLSVYWYQQSLDQGLQFLIQYYNGEERAKGNILERFSAQQFPDLHSELNLSSLELGDSALYFCASSTSTGGPQTGELFFGEGSRLTVL.